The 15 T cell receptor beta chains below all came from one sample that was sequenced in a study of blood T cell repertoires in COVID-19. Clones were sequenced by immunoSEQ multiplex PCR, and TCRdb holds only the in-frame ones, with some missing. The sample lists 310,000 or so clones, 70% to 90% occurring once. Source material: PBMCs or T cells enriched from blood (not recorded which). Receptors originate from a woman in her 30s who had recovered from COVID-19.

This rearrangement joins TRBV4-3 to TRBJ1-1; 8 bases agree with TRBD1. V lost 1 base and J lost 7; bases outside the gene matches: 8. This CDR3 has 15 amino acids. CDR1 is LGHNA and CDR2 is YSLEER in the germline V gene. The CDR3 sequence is CASSQVVDRAREAFF. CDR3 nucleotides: TGCGCCAGCAGCCAAGTTGTGGACAGGGCTCGTGAAGCTTTCTTT.

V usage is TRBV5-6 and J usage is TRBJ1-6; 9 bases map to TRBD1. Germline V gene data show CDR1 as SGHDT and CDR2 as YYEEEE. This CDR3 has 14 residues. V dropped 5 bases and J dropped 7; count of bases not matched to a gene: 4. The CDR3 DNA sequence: TGTGCCAGCAGGGGACAGGGCTGGAATTCACCCCTCCACTTT. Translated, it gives CASRGQGWNSPLHF.

This chain's CDR3 is CASTIGTGTNNEKLFF. The CDR3 nucleotides are TGTGCCAGCACCATCGGGACAGGGACGAATAATGAAAAACTGTTTTTT. The chain is built from TRBV7-9 and TRBJ1-4, with 9 bases lining up with TRBD1. Per germline, CDR1 SEHNR and CDR2 FQNEAQ (reference sequence). This CDR3 contains 16 residues. J gave up 4 bases and V 7 bases, and 10 bases lay outside the gene matches.

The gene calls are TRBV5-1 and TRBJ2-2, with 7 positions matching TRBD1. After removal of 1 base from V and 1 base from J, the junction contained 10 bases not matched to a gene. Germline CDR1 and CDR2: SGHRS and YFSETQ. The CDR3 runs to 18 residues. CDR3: CASSLPPGTARNTGELFF. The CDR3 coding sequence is TGCGCCAGCAGCTTGCCCCCGGGGACAGCAAGGAACACCGGGGAGCTGTTTTTT.

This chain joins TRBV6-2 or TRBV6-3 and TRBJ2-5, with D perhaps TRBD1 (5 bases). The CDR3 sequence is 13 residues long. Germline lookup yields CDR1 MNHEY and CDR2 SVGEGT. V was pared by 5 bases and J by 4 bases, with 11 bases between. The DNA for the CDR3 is TGTGCCAGCAGTAAGGGGCCTGCAGAGACCCAGTACTTC. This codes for CASSKGPAETQYF.

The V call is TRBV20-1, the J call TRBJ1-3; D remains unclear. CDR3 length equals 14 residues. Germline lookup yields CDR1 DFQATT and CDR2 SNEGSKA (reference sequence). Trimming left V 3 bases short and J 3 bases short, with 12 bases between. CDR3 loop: CSASGVTGGNTIYF. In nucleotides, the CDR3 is TGCAGTGCTAGTGGCGTGACGGGTGGAAACACCATATATTTT.

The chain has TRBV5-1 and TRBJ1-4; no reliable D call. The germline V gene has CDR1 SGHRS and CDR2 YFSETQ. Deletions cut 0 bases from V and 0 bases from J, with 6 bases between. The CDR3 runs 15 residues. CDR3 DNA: TGCGCCAGCAGCTTGGTTTCCGCAACTAATGAAAAACTGTTTTTT. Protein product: CASSLVSATNEKLFF.

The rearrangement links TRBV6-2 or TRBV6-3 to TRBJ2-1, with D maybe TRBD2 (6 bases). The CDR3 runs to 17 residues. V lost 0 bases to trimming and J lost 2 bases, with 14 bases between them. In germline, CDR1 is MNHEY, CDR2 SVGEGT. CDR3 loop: CASSYSGSGDPYNEQFF. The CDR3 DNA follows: TGTGCCAGCAGTTACTCGGGTAGCGGAGACCCCTACAATGAGCAGTTCTTC.

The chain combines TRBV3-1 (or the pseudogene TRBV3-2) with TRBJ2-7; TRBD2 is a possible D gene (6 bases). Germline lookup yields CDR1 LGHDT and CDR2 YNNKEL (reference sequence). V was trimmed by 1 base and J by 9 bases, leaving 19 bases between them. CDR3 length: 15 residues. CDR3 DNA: TGTGCCAGCAGCCAAGGGGGCAGGGACTGGCAGGGGCAGTACTTC. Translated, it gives CASSQGGRDWQGQYF.

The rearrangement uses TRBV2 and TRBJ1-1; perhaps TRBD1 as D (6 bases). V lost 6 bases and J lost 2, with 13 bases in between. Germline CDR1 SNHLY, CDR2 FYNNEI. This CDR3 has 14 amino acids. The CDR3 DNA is TGTGCCAGCAGCGTGACAGGAGGAAACACTGAAGCTTTCTTT. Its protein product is CASSVTGGNTEAFF.

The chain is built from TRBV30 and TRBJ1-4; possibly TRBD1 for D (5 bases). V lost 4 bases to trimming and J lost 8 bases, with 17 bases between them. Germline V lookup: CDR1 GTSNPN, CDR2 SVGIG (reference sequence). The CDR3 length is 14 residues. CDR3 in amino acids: CAWKGPGGMEKLFF. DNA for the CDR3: TGTGCCTGGAAGGGTCCGGGGGGGATGGAAAAACTGTTTTTT. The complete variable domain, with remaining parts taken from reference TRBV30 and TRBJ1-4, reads SQTIHQWPATLVQPVGSPLSLECTVEGTSNPNLYWYRQAAGRGLQLLFYSVGIGQISSEVPQNLSASRPQDRQFILSSKKLLLSDSGFYLCAWKGPGGMEKLFFGSGTQLSVL.

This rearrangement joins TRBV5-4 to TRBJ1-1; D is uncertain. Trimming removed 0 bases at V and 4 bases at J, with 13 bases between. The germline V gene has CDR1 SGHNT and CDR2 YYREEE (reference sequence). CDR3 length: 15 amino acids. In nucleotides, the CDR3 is TGTGCCAGCAGCTTGGGACCTCGCCGAGGCACTGAAGCTTTCTTT. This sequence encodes CASSLGPRRGTEAFF.

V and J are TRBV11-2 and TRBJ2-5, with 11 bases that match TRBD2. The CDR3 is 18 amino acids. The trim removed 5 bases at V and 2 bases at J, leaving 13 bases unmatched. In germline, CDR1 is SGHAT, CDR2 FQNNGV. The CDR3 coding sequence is TGTGCCAGCAGCACTGGGTTCTGGGCTAGCGGGGGGCAAGAGACCCAGTACTTC. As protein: CASSTGFWASGGQETQYF.

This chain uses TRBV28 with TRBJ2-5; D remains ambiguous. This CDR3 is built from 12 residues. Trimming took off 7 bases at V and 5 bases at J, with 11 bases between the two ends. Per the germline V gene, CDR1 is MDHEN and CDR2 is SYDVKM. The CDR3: CASNSIRETQYF. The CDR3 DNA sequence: TGTGCCAGCAACTCAATTCGGGAGACCCAGTACTTC.

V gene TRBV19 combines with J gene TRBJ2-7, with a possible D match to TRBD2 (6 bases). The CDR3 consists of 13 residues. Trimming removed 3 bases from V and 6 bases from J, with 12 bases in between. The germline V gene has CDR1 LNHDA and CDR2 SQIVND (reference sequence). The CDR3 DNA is TGTGCCAGTAGTATCGGCTCTAGCGCCGAGCAGTACTTC. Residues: CASSIGSSAEQYF.